These 19 T cell receptor beta chains share one sample of origin, sequenced in a study of shared clonotypes between healthy human individuals. Sequenced by immunoSEQ multiplex PCR; TCRdb stores in-frame clones only, minus some. The table records over 400,000 clones, approximately 78% of them present only once. Sequencing was performed on PBMCs. These receptors came from a woman aged 40 to 50 in good health. Some clones in this sample may be carry-over from other donors' samples.

This clone was seen only once. This chain uses TRBV28 with TRBJ1-1; D not resolved. The CDR3 contains 12 residues. Trimming removed 4 bases at V and 1 base at J, with 4 bases between. CDR1 is MDHEN and CDR2 is SYDVKM in the germline V gene. The CDR3 is CASSYPNTEAFF. The CDR3 region has the DNA TGTGCCAGCAGTTATCCGAACACTGAAGCTTTCTTT.

The J gene is TRBJ2-2, the V gene TRBV4-3; D uncertain. This CDR3 is built from 14 residues. V was clipped by 9 bases and J by 4 bases, with 15 bases between them. CDR1 LGHNA and CDR2 YSLEER come from the germline V gene. The chain's CDR3 is CASAWGSGTGELFF. Written as DNA, the CDR3 is TGCGCCAGTGCCTGGGGTTCTGGCACCGGGGAGCTGTTTTTT.

This rearrangement joins TRBV5-4 to TRBJ2-1; tentative D call: TRBD2 (6 bases). The ends were cut back, 4 bases at V and 12 bases at J, with 17 bases in the middle. The germline V gene has CDR1 SGHNT and CDR2 YYREEE (reference sequence). The CDR3 is 13 amino acids. CDR3 protein: CASSPGGAKGQFF. The CDR3 region has the DNA TGTGCCAGCAGCCCCGGCGGGGCCAAGGGGCAGTTCTTC. Full variable domain (missing parts from reference TRBV5-4 and TRBJ2-1): ETGVTQSPTHLIKTRGQQVTLRCSSQSGHNTVSWYQQALGQGPQFIFQYYREEENGRGNFPPRFSGLQFPNYSSELNVNALELDDSALYLCASSPGGAKGQFFGPGTRLTVL.

The chain is built from TRBV2 and TRBJ2-2, with 10 bases aligning to TRBD2. This CDR3 spans 14 amino acids. V dropped 7 bases and J dropped 7; count of bases not matched to a gene: 6. Germline values: CDR1 SNHLY, CDR2 FYNNEI. The CDR3: CASTSGSKVGELFF. The CDR3 coding sequence is TGTGCCAGCACTAGCGGGAGCAAGGTCGGGGAGCTGTTTTTT. The whole variable domain, remainder taken from reference TRBV2 and TRBJ2-2, is EPEVTQTPSHQVTQMGQEVILRCVPISNHLYFYWYRQILGQKVEFLVSFYNNEISEKSEIFDDQFSVERPDGSNFTLKIRSTKLEDSAMYFCASTSGSKVGELFFGEGSRLTVL.

The chain uses TRBV7-9 and TRBJ1-2; D perhaps matches TRBD1 (5 bases). V lost 5 bases and J lost 4, with 11 bases in between. The CDR3 runs to 13 residues. The germline V gene encodes CDR1 SEHNR and CDR2 FQNEAQ (reference sequence). The CDR3 sequence: CASSPLRAYGYTF. CDR3 nucleotides: TGTGCCAGCAGCCCCCTCAGGGCCTATGGCTACACCTTC.

The J gene is TRBJ2-1, the V gene TRBV2, with D uncertain. The CDR3 spans 11 residues. Germline CDR1 SNHLY, CDR2 FYNNEI. V was trimmed by 4 bases and J by 4 bases, leaving 2 bases between them. The CDR3 region is CASSGYNEQFF. In DNA, the CDR3 is TGTGCCAGCAGTGGGTACAATGAGCAGTTCTTC. The whole variable domain, filled in from reference TRBV2 and TRBJ2-1, reads EPEVTQTPSHQVTQMGQEVILRCVPISNHLYFYWYRQILGQKVEFLVSFYNNEISEKSEIFDDQFSVERPDGSNFTLKIRSTKLEDSAMYFCASSGYNEQFFGPGTRLTVL.

The chain has TRBV9 and TRBJ2-1; D is undetermined. CDR1 SGDLS and CDR2 YYNGEE come from the germline V gene. CDR3 size: 16 residues. V was cut by 2 bases and J by 3 bases, with 15 bases left in between. CDR3 sequence (DNA): TGTGCCAGCAGCGTTGGTTCGATGGGTGGCTACAATGAGCAGTTCTTC. Residues: CASSVGSMGGYNEQFF.

The chain uses TRBV5-1 and TRBJ1-4; 8 nucleotides align to TRBD1. The V segment lost 6 bases and the J segment 3 bases; nucleotides outside the gene matches: 7. There are 15 residues in the CDR3. Germline CDR1 and CDR2: SGHRS and YFSETQ. CDR3: CASMTGAGANEKLFF. In DNA, the CDR3 is TGCGCCAGCATGACAGGGGCTGGAGCTAATGAAAAACTGTTTTTT. The variable domain in full, completed from reference TRBV5-1 and TRBJ1-4, reads KAGVTQTPRYLIKTRGQQVTLSCSPISGHRSVSWYQQTPGQGLQFLFEYFSETQRNKGNFPGRFSGRQFSNSRSEMNVSTLELGDSALYLCASMTGAGANEKLFFGSGTQLSVL.

The rearrangement joins TRBV14 to TRBJ1-2; no reliable D call. The CDR3 extends over 17 amino acids. Between the trimmed V and J ends, which lost 0 bases and 4 bases, there was a span of 18 bases. CDR1 SGHDN and CDR2 FVKESK come from the germline V gene. CDR3: CASSQESIQADPYGYTF. The CDR3 DNA follows: TGTGCCAGCAGCCAAGAATCAATCCAGGCGGACCCCTATGGCTACACCTTC.

This chain uses TRBV16 with TRBJ2-2; no clear D. Germline assignment: CDR1 KGHSY and CDR2 FQNENV. Trimming left V 4 bases short and J 5 bases short, with 14 bases between. The CDR3 covers 15 residues. This chain's CDR3 is CASSRQKFATGELFF. CDR3 coding DNA: TGTGCCAGCAGCCGCCAAAAGTTCGCTACCGGGGAGCTGTTTTTT.

The chain carries TRBV2 and TRBJ2-1; D call uncertain. This CDR3 is built from 14 residues. CDR1 is SNHLY, CDR2 FYNNEI, per germline. V was cut by 2 bases and J by 8 bases, with 13 bases left in between. CDR3: CASSEYGPVDEQFF. CDR3 sequence (DNA): TGTGCCAGCAGTGAATACGGCCCCGTGGATGAGCAGTTCTTC.

This clone was detected ten times or more. The CDR3 here is CASSLALERDTEAFF. CDR3 bases: TGCGCCAGCAGCTTGGCGTTAGAGCGGGACACTGAAGCTTTCTTT. The V call is TRBV5-1, the J call TRBJ1-1; D call uncertain. V dropped 0 bases and J dropped 3 bases, with 12 bases sitting between them. This CDR3 has 15 amino acids. Germline V lookup: CDR1 SGHRS, CDR2 YFSETQ.

The chain recombines TRBV27 with TRBJ2-7; D is tentatively TRBD1 or TRBD2 (6 bases each). The CDR3 length is 16 residues. Trimming shortened V by 5 bases and J by 3 bases, and 20 bases separated the two germline ends. Germline V gives CDR1 MNHEY, CDR2 SMNVEV (reference sequence). CDR3 residues: CASSPTGAAPHYEQYF. CDR3 sequence (DNA): TGTGCCAGCAGTCCCACGGGGGCCGCTCCGCACTACGAGCAGTACTTC.

This sequence joins TRBV30 and TRBJ2-1; D is uncertain. The CDR3 contains 13 residues. Germline V CDR1 and CDR2: GTSNPN, SVGIG (reference sequence). Trimming pared 4 bases from V and 6 bases from J, leaving 13 bases between. In nucleotides, the CDR3 is TGTGCCTGGACCCCTGGGTCGGTCAATGAGCAGTTCTTC. It codes for CAWTPGSVNEQFF. Combining the CDR3 with reference TRBV30 and TRBJ2-1 gives the whole variable domain SQTIHQWPATLVQPVGSPLSLECTVEGTSNPNLYWYRQAAGRGLQLLFYSVGIGQISSEVPQNLSASRPQDRQFILSSKKLLLSDSGFYLCAWTPGSVNEQFFGPGTRLTVL.

This clone was detected ten times or more. The chain recombines TRBV28 with TRBJ1-3; D is ambiguous. The length of the CDR3 is 14 residues. Trimming left V 2 bases short and J 4 bases short, with 9 bases between. CDR1 MDHEN and CDR2 SYDVKM come from the germline V gene. CDR3 nucleotides: TGTGCCAGCAGTTTAGTCCCCCACGGAAACACCATATATTTT. Amino acid sequence: CASSLVPHGNTIYF.

This clone was detected a few times. CDR3 DNA sequence: TGTGCCAGCAGCTCTAGAGCGGACAGGGTCGCTTTCTTT. It encodes CASSSRADRVAFF. The chain uses TRBV5-6 and TRBJ1-1; TRBD1 aligns across 8 bases. The CDR3 spans 13 residues. Trimming cost V 3 bases and J 11 bases; bases outside gene matches: 9. The germline V gene has CDR1 SGHDT and CDR2 YYEEEE.

V usage is TRBV28 and J usage is TRBJ1-2; maybe TRBD1 (5 bases). Trimming left V 6 bases short and J 8 bases short, with 16 bases between. The CDR3 loop spans 13 amino acids. CDR1 MDHEN and CDR2 SYDVKM come from the germline V gene. The CDR3 region is CASRVGTAEGYTF. CDR3 bases: TGTGCCAGCAGGGTTGGGACGGCGGAGGGCTACACCTTC.

This clone was observed many times. V gene TRBV5-4 combines with J gene TRBJ2-7, with a possible D match to TRBD1 (5 bases). Germline CDR1 SGHNT, CDR2 YYREEE (reference sequence). CDR3 size: 15 residues. V lost 4 bases, J lost 3 bases, and 17 bases lay in between. The CDR3 DNA follows: TGTGCCAGCAGCCTTGACAGTGGGGCCTACTACGAGCAGTACTTC. Translating gives CASSLDSGAYYEQYF.

The chain links TRBV7-2 to TRBJ2-2; the match to TRBD1 covers 9 bases. CDR1 is SGHTA and CDR2 is FQGNSA in the germline V gene. The CDR3 loop spans 16 amino acids. V lost 2 bases and J lost 5; bases outside the gene matches: 6. The CDR3 protein is CASSLRQGQGTGELFF. CDR3 nucleotide sequence: TGTGCCAGCAGCTTACGCCAGGGACAGGGAACCGGGGAGCTGTTTTTT.